A selection of T cell receptor beta chains follows, all from one sample in a study of molecular identifiers for immune sequencing clone quantification. TCRdb reanalysed the PCR reads using MiXCR and keeps one entry per CDR3 protein. Altogether hundreds of thousands of distinct CDR3 sequences are present, over 25% being singletons, with the ten largest covering 0.75% to 0.8%. Material: naive CD8+ T cells from blood, with Jurkat cell RNA spiked in. These receptors came from a human donor in good health. Some libraries in this study had Jurkat cell RNA spiked in. Both conserved end residues are part of each CDR3. A D gene is named only where the DNA matches it firmly. Clone sizes are given selectively: once, few, many, or a class where the clone is expanded.

TRBD2	18	TRBJ2-3	TRBV4-1	NA	TGCGCCAGCAGCCTCTGGACTAGCGGGGGAAAAAACACAGATACGCAGTATTTT	CASSLWTSGGKNTDTQYF
NA	15	TRBJ2-7	TRBV4-1	few	TGCGCCAGCAGCCAAGATCAGGGGTTCTCCTACGAGCAGTACTTC	CASSQDQGFSYEQYF
NA	12	TRBJ1-4	TRBV7-9	many	TGTGCCAGCAGCTTAGCGGATGAAAAACTGTTTTTT	CASSLADEKLFF
NA	13	TRBJ1-5	TRBV27	few	TGTGCCAGCAGTTTGTTTTTTGGGCAGCCCCAGCATTTT	CASSLFFGQPQHF
NA	14	TRBJ2-7	TRBV27	NA	TGTGCCAGCAGGGTTCGTGGGGGGGCCGGCGAGCAGTACTTC	CASRVRGGAGEQYF
TRBD2	14	TRBJ2-2	TRBV6-5	NA	TGTGCCAGTAAGCGGGAGGGCCACGCCGGGGAGCTGTTTTTT	CASKREGHAGELFF
TRBD2	15	TRBJ2-7	TRBV9	many	TGTGCCAGCAGCGCGGGACTAGCGGTCTCCTACGAGCAGTACTTC	CASSAGLAVSYEQYF
NA	14	TRBJ2-5	TRBV4-1	NA	TGCGCCAGCAGCCAACCCGACAGCCAAGAGACCCAGTACTTC	CASSQPDSQETQYF
NA	17	TRBJ1-1	TRBV9	NA	TGTGCCAGCAGCGAGGGGAGAGGGGGGAGGTTGAACACTGAAGCTTTCTTT	CASSEGRGGRLNTEAFF
NA	15	TRBJ2-3	TRBV12-3/TRBV12-4	many	TGTGCCAGCAGTCTCCTTATTCAAACAAGAGATACGCAGTATTTT	CASSLLIQTRDTQYF
NA	16	TRBJ1-1	TRBV4-2	many	TGTGCCAGCAGCCAAGGGCTCCCGGGTCCGGGCACTGAAGCTTTCTTT	CASSQGLPGPGTEAFF
TRBD1	17	TRBJ2-4	TRBV5-4	many	TGTGCCAGCAGCTTGGCCGCAGGCAGAGGGGGCCGGAACATTCAGTACTTC	CASSLAAGRGGRNIQYF
TRBD2	15	TRBJ2-1	TRBV7-9	many	TGTGCCAGCAGCTTAGGCGGGGGGCCCTACAATGAGCAGTTCTTC	CASSLGGGPYNEQFF
NA	16	TRBJ2-7	TRBV4-3	NA	TGCGCCAGCAGCCAAGACAATAGGGGTTACTCCTACGAGCAGTACTTC	CASSQDNRGYSYEQYF
NA	15	TRBJ2-2	TRBV12-3/TRBV12-4	many	TGTGCCAGCAGTTTATTGGACCCCAGGGCCGGGGAGCTGTTTTTT	CASSLLDPRAGELFF
NA	14	TRBJ2-5	TRBV7-6	NA	TGTGCCAGCAGCTTAGCTGGGGGCCAAGCGCCCCAGTACTTC	CASSLAGGQAPQYF
NA	16	TRBJ2-7	TRBV6-2/TRBV6-3	NA	TGTGCCAGCAGTTACGGAGCCGGGCCTCTGTCCTACGAGCAGTACTTC	CASSYGAGPLSYEQYF
TRBD2	15	TRBJ2-1	TRBV9	NA	TGTGCCAGCAGCGAAGCGGGATTAACCTACAATGAGCAGTTCTTC	CASSEAGLTYNEQFF
NA	15	TRBJ2-7	TRBV18	many	TGTGCCAGCTCACCACCGGGACGGGGTTCCTACGAGCAGTACTTC	CASSPPGRGSYEQYF
NA	15	TRBJ2-7	TRBV9	NA	TGTGCCAGCAGCGTAGTCCCCAGCGCGTTCTACGAGCAGTACTTC	CASSVVPSAFYEQYF
TRBD1	15	TRBJ2-7	TRBV27	many	TGTGCCAGCAGCATGACAGGGGATGGAGCCTACGAGCAGTACTTC	CASSMTGDGAYEQYF
NA	12	TRBJ2-1	TRBV6-2/TRBV6-3	few	TGTGCCAGCAGTCCATTCAAAAATGAGCAGTTCTTC	CASSPFKNEQFF
NA	15	TRBJ2-3	TRBV7-9	NA	TGTGCCAGCAGCGGTACTAGCTTCGGGACAGATACGCAGTATTTT	CASSGTSFGTDTQYF
NA	13	TRBJ2-7	TRBV18	many	TGTGCCAGCTCGGAGGGCGTCCGCTACGAGCAGTACTTC	CASSEGVRYEQYF
NA	14	TRBJ2-2	TRBV19	many	TGTGCCGCAGGAACAGATACGAACACCGGGGAGCTGTTTTTT	CAAGTDTNTGELFF
TRBD2	18	TRBJ2-1	TRBV7-9	few	TGTGCCAGCAGCTTAGCCAGGCGCGGGAGCCTCTCCTACAATGAGCAGTTCTTC	CASSLARRGSLSYNEQFF
TRBD2	16	TRBJ2-3	TRBV29-1	many	TGCAGCGTTCTGACTAGCGAGCTACGCCGCACAGATACGCAGTATTTT	CSVLTSELRRTDTQYF
TRBD2	17	TRBJ2-1	TRBV7-9	few	TGTGCCAGCAGCTTCCCCCCTAGCGGGGGGTCCAGGGATGAGCAGTTCTTC	CASSFPPSGGSRDEQFF